This T cell receptor beta chain was profiled in a study of blood T cell repertoires in COVID-19 (dated by TCRdb to the early 2020s). About the study as a whole: The collaborator samples originated in the United States, Italy and Spain and spanned the acute and convalescent phases of COVID-19. The prospective study material was composed of cDNA or gDNA derived from T cells, B-cell-depleted T cells, or PBMCs. The dataset comprised deeply sampled blood TCRbeta repertoires from subjects exposed to, actively infected with, or recovered from COVID-19. A freely available public database, intended as a resource for researchers studying the immune response to SARS-CoV-2, is where the repertoires were released. The samples were drawn from two sources: the first 160 participants of the ongoing ImmuneRACE study, and 1,200 or so subjects contributed by 6 global collaborators. A de-identified subject ID, COVID-19 status, age in years and sex were almost always included in the sample metadata. HLA class I and class II types, where available, came from metadata supplied by the sample provider rather than from assay-based typing. The study at large found these results: The amount of clinical and demographic metadata varied by source and participant and was provided uncurated.

TCRbeta CDR3 regions were amplified from genomic DNA by means of the immunoSEQ Assay, a bias-controlled multiplex PCR. From the authors' description of their analysis: The number of nucleated cells in each sample was estimated by amplification of reference gene primers within the assay. To quantify the absolute abundance of each unique TCRbeta CDR3 rearrangement, sequence reads were collapsed and filtered. For each sample, productive Simpson clonality was calculated by taking the square root of Simpson's diversity index across productive rearrangements. The clones in this table, taken by TCRdb from immuneACCESS, are in-frame only. Not every clone is retained; where verified, under half of the shortfall comes from an unresolved V gene, and the cause of the rest is unknown. For V, J and clone size, that table is used; D and trimming come from the DNA. This sample lists 75,000 to 95,000 clones; about 83% were detected once. About 17% of the sample goes to the ten largest clones.

On this clone itself: The clone's antigen remains unknown. No base quality information exists; no much larger clone differs at one position.

In Seattle, one collaborating source enrolled patients while the infection was active and tracked those patients longitudinally over the course of disease. The collaborating institutions used their own protocols to collect whole blood in K2EDTA tubes. For TCRbeta analysis, collaborators shipped samples in one of three forms: frozen whole blood, isolated PBMCs, or DNA extracted from either of those sample types. Compared with germline, V lacks 3 bases and J lacks 7 bases; bases without a gene match: 10. According to the germline V gene, CDR1 reads SGHTS and CDR2 reads YDEGEE. There are 15 amino acids in the CDR3, from cysteine to phenylalanine inclusive. The kept DNA is CDR3 alone, 45 bases in frame from the first base.

The V gene is TRBV5-8 and the J gene is TRBJ2-7, and 10 junction bases match TRBD1. The sequencing input was peripheral blood. The sequence derives from a woman aged 55-70 years with COVID-19, enrolled during active disease. The sequence in DNA is TGTGCCAGCAGCTGGGACAGGGGATTCGTGCGGGAGCAGTACTTC. Its amino acids are CASSWDRGFVREQYF. With the portions outside the CDR3 filled from the reference TRBV5-8 and TRBJ2-7 genes, the complete variable region becomes EAGVTQSPTHLIKTRGQQATLRCSPISGHTSVYWYQQALGLGLQFLLWYDEGEERNRGNFPPRFSGRQFPNYSSELNVNALELEDSALYLCASSWDRGFVREQYFGPGTRLTVT.